The 5 T cell receptor beta chains in this list originate from one sample, sequenced in a study of OX40 agonist ivuxolimab in advanced cancers. The assay was immunoSEQ multiplex PCR, and TCRdb's table has in-frame clones only and misses some. In the table there are about 16,000 clones, approximately 84% of which are singletons. Here the sequenced sample was CD4+ or CD8+ T cells sorted from blood, taken in a trial of the OX40 agonist ivuxolimab. All receptors come from an adult with an advanced solid tumor such as melanoma, head and neck, liver or kidney cancer.

This chain links TRBV7-9 with TRBJ1-4; maybe TRBD1 (5 bases). This CDR3 region has 14 residues. Germline CDR1 SEHNR, CDR2 FQNEAQ (reference sequence). The V and J ends lost 2 bases and 8 bases respectively, with 12 bases between them. The CDR3 region has the DNA TGTGCCAGCAGCTTATCGGGGGAGGAAGAAAAACTGTTTTTT. Translation gives CASSLSGEEEKLFF. The full variable domain, with the rest looked up from reference TRBV7-9 and TRBJ1-4, is DTGVSQNPRHKITKRGQNVTFRCDPISEHNRLYWYRQTLGQGPEFLTYFQNEAQLEKSRLLSDRFSAERPKGSFSTLEIQRTEQGDSAMYLCASSLSGEEEKLFFGSGTQLSVL.

V is TRBV27 and J is TRBJ2-7; TRBD1 might be the D (5 bases). The CDR3 runs 15 residues. The germline V gene has CDR1 MNHEY and CDR2 SMNVEV (reference sequence). The V and J ends lost 0 bases and 5 bases respectively, with 14 bases between them. The CDR3 bases are TGTGCCAGCAGTTTATCGACGAGGCAGGGTGACGAGCAGTACTTC. Its translation: CASSLSTRQGDEQYF.

The chain couples TRBV6-5 to TRBJ1-4; D unclear. Germline V gene sequence: CDR1 MNHEY, CDR2 SVGAGI. V lost 6 bases and J lost 8, with 4 bases in between. This CDR3 is built from 10 residues. The DNA of the CDR3 is TGTGCCAGCAGAGGGGAAAAACTGTTTTTT. It encodes CASRGEKLFF.

V gene TRBV27 combines with J gene TRBJ1-5; no clear D. The CDR3 is 13 residues long. The germline V and J ends were trimmed by 0 bases and 1 base, with 1 base remaining between them. Germline V CDR1 and CDR2: MNHEY, SMNVEV (reference sequence). CDR3 DNA: TGTGCCAGCAGTTTATCGAGCAATCAGCCCCAGCATTTT. It is translated as CASSLSSNQPQHF.

This clone was seen a single time. The chain carries TRBV5-6 and TRBJ2-7; 8 positions agree with TRBD2. Losses at the gene ends were 0 bases for V and 4 bases for J; bases not matched to a gene: 9. This CDR3 is 16 amino acids long. Germline V gene data show CDR1 as SGHDT and CDR2 as YYEEEE. The CDR3 bases are TGTGCCAGCAGCTTGGCCCTGGGACTAGGAGAATACGAGCAGTACTTC. Its protein is CASSLALGLGEYEQYF.